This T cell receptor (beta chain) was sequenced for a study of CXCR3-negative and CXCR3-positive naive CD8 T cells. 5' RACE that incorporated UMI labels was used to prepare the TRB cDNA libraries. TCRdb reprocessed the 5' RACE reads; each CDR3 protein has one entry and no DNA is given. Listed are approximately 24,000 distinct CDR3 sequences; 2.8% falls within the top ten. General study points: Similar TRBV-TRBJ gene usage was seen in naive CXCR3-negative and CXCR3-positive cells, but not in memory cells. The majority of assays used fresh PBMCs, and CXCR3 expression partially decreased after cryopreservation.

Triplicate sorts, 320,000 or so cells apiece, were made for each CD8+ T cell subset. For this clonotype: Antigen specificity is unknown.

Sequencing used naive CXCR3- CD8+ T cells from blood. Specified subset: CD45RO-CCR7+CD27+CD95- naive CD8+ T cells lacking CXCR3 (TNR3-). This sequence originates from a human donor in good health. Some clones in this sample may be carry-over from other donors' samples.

The CDR3 is CSVSRGQGAEAFF. The V and J genes are TRBV29-1 and TRBJ1-1; TCRdb names TRBD1, which stays unverified in the absence of DNA. The CDR3 has 13 amino acids. Germline V gene lookup returns CDR1 SQVTM and CDR2 ANQGSEA. The variable domain in full, with the rest retrieved from reference TRBV29-1 and TRBJ1-1, is SAVISQKPSRDICQRGTSLTIQCQVDSQVTMMFWYRQQPGQSLTLIATANQGSEATYESGFVIDKFPISRPNLTFSTLTVSNMSPEDSSIYLCSVSRGQGAEAFFGQGTRLTVV.